This TCR beta chain was identified in a study of blood T cell repertoires in COVID-19. The overall study: Whether acute or convalescent, the COVID-19 samples came from the United States, Italy and Spain. T cells, B-cell-depleted T cells, or PBMCs provided the cDNA or gDNA that served as material.

V trimming: 8 bases; J trimming: 2 bases; junction bases outside the gene matches: 7. Germline V lookup: CDR1 SGHTA, CDR2 FQGNSA. The CDR3 has 14 residues. Authors' data handling: Reference gene primer amplification gave estimated nucleated cell counts. Profiling relied on immunoSEQ multiplex PCR, and the TCRdb table lists in-frame clones only, not all of them. V, J and clone size were drawn from that table, and D and trimming were deduced from the DNA. There are some 350,000 clones in the sample; around nine tenths occur only once, and 3% to 4% lies in the top ten. Sample: peripheral blood. This sequence was found in a woman under 30 who had recovered from COVID-19. V usage is TRBV7-2 and J usage is TRBJ2-3, with TRBD2 matching over 7 bases. CDR3 nucleotides: TGTGCCAGCCTACTAGCGCCCGACACAGATACGCAGTATTTT. This gives the protein CASLLAPDTDTQYF.